These 22 T cell receptor beta chains originate from one sample sequenced in a study of cytomegalovirus exposure and HLA in healthy donors. The PCR contained 60 Vbeta and 13 Jbeta primers. Sequencing used immunoSEQ multiplex PCR; TCRdb keeps in-frame clones, though not all of them. Reported are approximately 100,000 clones; the ten largest clones contain just over 15%. Input material: PBMCs. Source of these receptors: a man aged 50 or older in good health and CMV-seropositive.

V and J are TRBV29-1 and TRBJ1-5; unclear D gene. This CDR3 is built from 13 residues. Germline-derived CDR1 and CDR2 are SQVTM and ANQGSEA. V lost 6 bases to trimming and J lost 6 bases, with 15 bases between them. The CDR3 DNA sequence: TGCAGCGTCTGCTCAGGAGGAGGTCAGCCCCAGCATTTT. This codes for CSVCSGGGQPQHF.

This chain connects TRBV18 to TRBJ1-5, with TRBD1 matching 8 bases. This CDR3 is 14 amino acids long. Germline values: CDR1 KGHSH, CDR2 LQKENI. J was trimmed by 6 bases and V by 3 bases; bases with no gene match: 4. CDR3 in DNA: TGTGCCAGCTCACCGACAGGGGCGGGTCAGCCCCAGCATTTT. Protein product: CASSPTGAGQPQHF.

The chain recombines TRBV11-3 with TRBJ2-1; 8 bases line up with TRBD2. CDR1 SGHNT and CDR2 YENEEA come from the germline V gene. The CDR3 is made up of 15 amino acids. Germline trimming cut 8 bases from V and 6 bases from J; bases unmatched to any gene: 12. This CDR3 is CASEWRSGSGNEQFF. CDR3 DNA: TGTGCCAGCGAGTGGAGAAGCGGGAGTGGCAATGAGCAGTTCTTC.

This chain links TRBV11-3 with TRBJ2-7, with TRBD2 matching 7 bases. Germline V gene sequence: CDR1 SGHNT, CDR2 YENEEA. Trimming took 3 bases from V and 2 from J; bases not matched to a gene: 4. The length of the CDR3 is 14 residues. CDR3 coding DNA: TGTGCCAGCAGCTTCGGGAGGACGACCTACGAGCAGTACTTC. This encodes CASSFGRTTYEQYF.

DNA of the CDR3: TGTGCCAGCAGCTCATGGACAGGGGGCTTCTATGGCTACACCTTC. It codes for CASSSWTGGFYGYTF. The chain employs TRBV9 and TRBJ1-2; 11 nucleotides match TRBD1. CDR1 is SGDLS and CDR2 is YYNGEE in the germline V gene. The CDR3 spans 15 residues. V trimming: 4 bases; J trimming: 4 bases; junction bases outside the gene matches: 6.

J is TRBJ1-2 and V is TRBV9; unclear D gene. The CDR3 has 15 residues. In germline, CDR1 is SGDLS, CDR2 YYNGEE. Trimming pared 0 bases from V and 4 bases from J, leaving 13 bases between. The CDR3 region is CASSVAPGPAYGYTF. Here the CDR3 DNA reads TGTGCCAGCAGCGTAGCCCCTGGGCCGGCCTATGGCTACACCTTC.

The genes are TRBV11-3 and TRBJ2-2; 9 nucleotides agree with TRBD1. Looked up from germline, CDR1 is SGHNT and CDR2 is YENEEA. The CDR3 runs to 18 residues. J lost 7 bases, V lost 3 bases, and 15 bases had no gene match. CDR3 amino acids: CASSLRRFGTGSNGELFF. The CDR3 DNA reads as TGTGCCAGCAGCTTGAGGAGGTTCGGGACAGGGTCAAACGGGGAGCTGTTTTTT. Based on the CDR3 plus reference TRBV11-3 and TRBJ2-2, the full variable domain is EAGVVQSPRYKIIEKKQPVAFWCNPISGHNTLYWYLQNLGQGPELLIRYENEEAVDDSQLPKDRFSAERLKGVDSTLKIQPAELGDSAVYLCASSLRRFGTGSNGELFFGEGSRLTVL.

This chain links TRBV19 with TRBJ1-4; D possibly corresponds to TRBD1 (5 bases). V gave up 6 bases and J gave up 8 bases, with 16 bases separating them. This CDR3 comprises 14 residues. Germline CDR1 reads LNHDA; CDR2 reads SQIVND (reference sequence). CDR3 loop: CASSQQGGVEKLFF. The CDR3 coding sequence is TGTGCCAGTAGCCAGCAGGGAGGGGTGGAAAAACTGTTTTTT.

This chain joins TRBV18 and TRBJ1-5; D is undetermined. The CDR3 contains 12 residues. Looked up from germline, CDR1 is KGHSH and CDR2 is LQKENI. V was clipped by 3 bases and J by 2 bases, with 2 bases between them. The CDR3 region is CASSPGNQPQHF. CDR3 in DNA: TGTGCCAGCTCACCCGGCAATCAGCCCCAGCATTTT.

This chain joins TRBV30 and TRBJ2-5, with 10 bases fitting TRBD2. Germline CDR1 is GTSNPN and CDR2 is SVGIG (reference sequence). CDR3 size: 14 residues. The J segment lost 2 bases and the V segment lost 2 bases, leaving 2 bases of the junction unmatched. The CDR3 DNA reads as TGTGCCTGGAGTCCGGGACTAGCGCAAGAGACCCAGTACTTC. Translation: CAWSPGLAQETQYF.

The J gene is TRBJ1-5, the V gene TRBV2; 7 nucleotides agree with TRBD1. CDR1 is SNHLY and CDR2 is FYNNEI in the germline V gene. Unmatched junction bases numbered 5, after V lost 3 bases and J lost 9 bases. This CDR3 has 13 residues. The CDR3, as DNA: TGTGCCAGCAGTGACGACAGGGTCCGGCCCCAGCATTTT. Its protein is CASSDDRVRPQHF.

The chain has TRBV29-1 and TRBJ1-2; D gene ambiguous. There are 13 residues in the CDR3. Trimming stripped 4 bases from V and 4 bases from J, with 13 bases between. CDR1 is SQVTM and CDR2 is ANQGSEA in the germline V gene. The CDR3 sequence: CSVASRELYGYTF. The CDR3 DNA is TGCAGCGTTGCATCTCGGGAGCTCTATGGCTACACCTTC.

The chain recombines TRBV7-9 with TRBJ1-2, with TRBD1 matching over 9 bases. V lost 5 bases and J lost 4; bases outside the gene matches: 14. The CDR3 is made up of 17 amino acids. CDR1 is SEHNR and CDR2 is FQNEAQ in the germline V gene (reference sequence). The CDR3 here is CASSQSLRGQGLYGYTF. The CDR3 DNA is TGTGCCAGCAGCCAGTCCCTTAGGGGACAGGGACTCTATGGCTACACCTTC.

The chain combines TRBV11-3 with TRBJ2-7; 7 bases line up with TRBD2. The CDR3 runs 14 residues. Trimming cost V 3 bases and J 2 bases; bases outside gene matches: 4. CDR1 SGHNT and CDR2 YENEEA come from the germline V gene. As DNA, the CDR3 is TGTGCCAGCAGCTTCGCGGGAGAGGCCTACGAGCAGTACGTC. This codes for CASSFAGEAYEQYV.

The chain links TRBV28 to TRBJ2-5; the D gene is possibly TRBD2 (6 bases). Germline V gene sequence: CDR1 MDHEN, CDR2 SYDVKM. V dropped 6 bases and J dropped 5 bases, with 19 bases sitting between them. The CDR3 runs 15 residues. The chain's CDR3 is CASRLGVGGTETQYF. Written as DNA, the CDR3 is TGTGCCAGCAGATTAGGGGTCGGAGGGACCGAGACCCAGTACTTC.

The genes are TRBV19 and TRBJ1-2; possible D gene TRBD1, 6 bases. The CDR3 sequence is 15 residues long. V shed 3 bases and J shed 8 bases, with 19 bases lying between them. The V gene's germline CDR1 is LNHDA and CDR2 SQIVND (reference sequence). In nucleotides, the CDR3 is TGTGCCAGTAGTATTAGGATTGGGGGCCCCCTGGGCTACACCTTC. Amino acid sequence: CASSIRIGGPLGYTF. The full variable domain, completed using reference TRBV19 and TRBJ1-2, is DGGITQSPKYLFRKEGQNVTLSCEQNLNHDAMYWYRQDPGQGLRLIYYSQIVNDFQKGDIAEGYSVSREKKESFPLTVTSAQKNPTAFYLCASSIRIGGPLGYTFGSGTRLTVV.

This CDR3 reads CASSPQSETANTEAFF. The CDR3 bases are TGTGCCAGCAGCCCCCAGTCTGAGACAGCGAACACTGAAGCTTTCTTT. The chain is built from TRBV9 and TRBJ1-1; TRBD1 might be the D (5 bases). Germline V gene lookup returns CDR1 SGDLS and CDR2 YYNGEE. Trimming left V 4 bases short and J 1 base short, with 17 bases between. The CDR3 contains 16 residues. Together with reference TRBV9 and TRBJ1-1, the CDR3 gives the full variable domain: DSGVTQTPKHLITATGQRVTLRCSPRSGDLSVYWYQQSLDQGLQFLIQYYNGEERAKGNILERFSAQQFPDLHSELNLSSLELGDSALYFCASSPQSETANTEAFFGQGTRLTVV.

The V call is TRBV7-9, the J call TRBJ2-7; D remains ambiguous. CDR3 length equals 13 residues. CDR1 is SEHNR, CDR2 FQNEAQ, per germline (reference sequence). Trimming took 5 bases from V and 4 from J, leaving 12 bases between them. Written as DNA, the CDR3 is TGTGCCAGCAGCCCGCTGACGGGTTACGAGCAGTACGTC. Translating it yields CASSPLTGYEQYV.

This sequence joins TRBV7-9 and TRBJ2-7; D might be TRBD2 (6 bases). V shed 4 bases and J shed 7 bases, with 17 bases lying between them. Looked up from germline, CDR1 is SEHNR and CDR2 is FQNEAQ (reference sequence). The CDR3 runs 14 residues. In DNA form, the CDR3 reads TGTGCCAGCAGCTCGCTAGGTCGGCGGGATGAGCAGTACTTC. Translation gives CASSSLGRRDEQYF.

Details on this clone: The sample carries other DNA sequences with the same CDR3. The V and J genes are TRBV19 and TRBJ1-5; no reliable D call. The germline gives CDR1 LNHDA, CDR2 SQIVND (reference sequence). The germline V and J ends were trimmed by 1 base and 4 bases, with 5 bases remaining between them. The CDR3 covers 13 residues. The CDR3 DNA reads as TGTGCCAGTAGTATAGGAGGGAATCAGCCCCAGCATTTT. Amino acid sequence: CASSIGGNQPQHF.

The J gene is TRBJ2-5, the V gene TRBV29-1; 7 bases match TRBD2. The J segment lost 10 bases and the V segment lost 4 bases, leaving 6 bases of the junction unmatched. Germline lookup yields CDR1 SQVTM and CDR2 ANQGSEA. The CDR3 is 11 amino acids. The CDR3 loop reads CSVVSGVGQYF. The CDR3 DNA reads TGCAGCGTTGTGAGCGGGGTCGGCCAGTACTTC.

This chain links TRBV7-2 with TRBJ2-7, with D hard to call. V lost 5 bases, J lost 4 bases, and 12 bases lay in between. The CDR3 extends over 13 amino acids. Germline V gives CDR1 SGHTA, CDR2 FQGNSA. CDR3 protein: CASSPNPNYEQYF. CDR3 nucleotides: TGTGCCAGCAGCCCAAATCCCAATTACGAGCAGTACTTC.